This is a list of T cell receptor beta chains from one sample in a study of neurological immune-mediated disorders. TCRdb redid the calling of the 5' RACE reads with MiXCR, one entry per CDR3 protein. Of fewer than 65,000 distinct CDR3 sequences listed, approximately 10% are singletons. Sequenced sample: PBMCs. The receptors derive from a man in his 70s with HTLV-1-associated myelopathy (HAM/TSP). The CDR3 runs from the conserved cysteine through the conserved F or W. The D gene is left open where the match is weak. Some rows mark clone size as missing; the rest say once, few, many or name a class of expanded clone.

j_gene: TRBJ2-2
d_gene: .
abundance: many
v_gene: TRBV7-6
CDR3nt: TGTGCCAGCAGCATACCACCCGGGGAGCTGTTTTTT
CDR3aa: CASSIPPGELFF

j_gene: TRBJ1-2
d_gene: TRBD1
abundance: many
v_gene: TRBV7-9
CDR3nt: TGTGCCAGCAGCTTAGAGTGGGACAGCCCTTATGGCTACACCTTC
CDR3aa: CASSLEWDSPYGYTF

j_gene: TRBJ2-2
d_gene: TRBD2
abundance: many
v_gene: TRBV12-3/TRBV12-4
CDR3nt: TGTGCCAGCAGTTTAATCAACGGGGGGGGGGAGCTGTTTTTT
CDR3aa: CASSLINGGGELFF

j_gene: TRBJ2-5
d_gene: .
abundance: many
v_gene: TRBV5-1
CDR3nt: TGCGCCAGCAGCCCTACTGGGGGCCAAGAGACCCAGTACTTC
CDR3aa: CASSPTGGQETQYF

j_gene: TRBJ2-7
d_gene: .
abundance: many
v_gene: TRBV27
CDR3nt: TGTGCCAGCAGCCCAACTACGGGACTGGGGACCTACGAGCAGTACTTC
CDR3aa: CASSPTTGLGTYEQYF

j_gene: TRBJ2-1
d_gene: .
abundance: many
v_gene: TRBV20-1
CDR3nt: TGCAGTGCTAGAGGAGGAGTCTATGAGCAGTTCTTC
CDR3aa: CSARGGVYEQFF

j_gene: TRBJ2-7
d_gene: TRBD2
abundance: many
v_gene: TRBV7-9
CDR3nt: TGTGCCAGCAGCTTCGGGAGGGGGATCGCCTACGAGCAGTACTTC
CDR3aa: CASSFGRGIAYEQYF

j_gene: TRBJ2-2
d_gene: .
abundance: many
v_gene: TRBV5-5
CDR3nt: TGTGCCAGCAGCTTTCCAGGGCGCACCGGGGAGCTGTTTTTT
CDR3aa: CASSFPGRTGELFF

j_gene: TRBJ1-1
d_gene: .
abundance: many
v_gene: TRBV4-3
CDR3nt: TGCGCCAGCAGCCAACGGACACTGAACACTGAAGCTTTCTTT
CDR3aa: CASSQRTLNTEAFF

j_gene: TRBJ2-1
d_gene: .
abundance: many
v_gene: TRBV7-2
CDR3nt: TGTGCCAGCAGCCCTCCCGGGGGAAATGAGCAGTTCTTC
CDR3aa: CASSPPGGNEQFF

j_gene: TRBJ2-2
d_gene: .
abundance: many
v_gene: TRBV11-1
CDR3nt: TGTGCCAGCAGCCCAGCTAGGTCCGGGGAGCTGTTTTTT
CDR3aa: CASSPARSGELFF

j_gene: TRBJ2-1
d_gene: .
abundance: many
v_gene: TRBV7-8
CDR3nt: TGTGCCAGCAGCTTAGTGGGGGGGCCAGAGCAGTTCTTC
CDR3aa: CASSLVGGPEQFF

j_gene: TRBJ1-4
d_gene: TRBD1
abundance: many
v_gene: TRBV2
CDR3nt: TGTGCCAGCAGTTCGGACAGGAACCCCAATGGAAAACTGTTTTTT
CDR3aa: CASSSDRNPNGKLFF

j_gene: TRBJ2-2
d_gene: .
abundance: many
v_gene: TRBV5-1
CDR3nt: TGCGCCAGCAGCCCAGACCCCTACACCGGGGAGCTGTTTTTT
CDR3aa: CASSPDPYTGELFF

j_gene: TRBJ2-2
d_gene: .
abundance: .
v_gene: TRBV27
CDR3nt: TGTGCCAGCAGTTTATTCTCTAACACCGGGGAGCTGTTTTTT
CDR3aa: CASSLFSNTGELFF

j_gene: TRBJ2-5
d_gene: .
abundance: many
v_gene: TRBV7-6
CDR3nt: TGTGCCAGCAGCCTCTACTCCAAGGAGACCCAGTACTTC
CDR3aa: CASSLYSKETQYF

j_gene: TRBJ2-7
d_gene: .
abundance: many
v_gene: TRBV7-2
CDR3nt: TGTGCCAGCAGCTTCCGGACGGGTTCCTACGAGCAGTACTTC
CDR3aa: CASSFRTGSYEQYF

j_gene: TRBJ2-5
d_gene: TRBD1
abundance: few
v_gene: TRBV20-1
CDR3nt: TGCAGTGCTAGGGAGACAGGGGTCATAACCCAGTACTTC
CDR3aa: CSARETGVITQYF

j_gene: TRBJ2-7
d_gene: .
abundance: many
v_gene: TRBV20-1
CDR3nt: TGCAGTGCTAGTTTGGGACTCACCAACTCCTACGAGCAGTACTTC
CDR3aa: CSASLGLTNSYEQYF

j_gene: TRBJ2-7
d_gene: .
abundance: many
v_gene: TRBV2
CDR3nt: TGTGCCAGCAGTAGGGGGAGGTACGAGCAGTACTTC
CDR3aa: CASSRGRYEQYF

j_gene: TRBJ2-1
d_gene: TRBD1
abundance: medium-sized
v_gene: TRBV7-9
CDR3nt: TGTGCCGTTATCCGGGACAGGAGGGATGAGCAGTTCTTC
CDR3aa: CAVIRDRRDEQFF

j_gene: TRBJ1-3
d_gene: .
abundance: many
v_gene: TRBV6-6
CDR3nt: TGTGCCAGCAGCCCCTCCGGGACCTTCTCTGGAAACACCATATATTTT
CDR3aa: CASSPSGTFSGNTIYF

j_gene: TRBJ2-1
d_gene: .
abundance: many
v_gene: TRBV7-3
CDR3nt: TGTGCCAGCAGCTTAAGTGAAGGGGTGAGGAATGAGCAGTTCTTC
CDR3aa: CASSLSEGVRNEQFF

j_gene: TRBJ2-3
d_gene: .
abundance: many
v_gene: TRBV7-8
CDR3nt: TGTGCCAGCAGCTTAGGCAGGGGCACAGATACGCAGTATTTT
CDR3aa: CASSLGRGTDTQYF

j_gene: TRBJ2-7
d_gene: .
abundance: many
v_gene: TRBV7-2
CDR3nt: TGTGCCAGCAGCCCGCCGGCTTGGCCCATACGACCGGACGAGCAGTACTTC
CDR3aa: CASSPPAWPIRPDEQYF

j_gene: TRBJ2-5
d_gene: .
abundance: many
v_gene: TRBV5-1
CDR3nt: TGCGCCAGCAGCGTCGGATCTATCCAAGAGACCCAGTACTTC
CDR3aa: CASSVGSIQETQYF

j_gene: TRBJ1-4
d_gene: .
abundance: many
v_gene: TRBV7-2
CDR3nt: TGTGCCAGCAGCTTAGGGACAAACCATGAAAAACTGTTTTTT
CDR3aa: CASSLGTNHEKLFF

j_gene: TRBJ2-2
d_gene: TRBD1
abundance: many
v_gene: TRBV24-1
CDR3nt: TGTGCCACCAGTGATTCAGGGGGCGCGCCCGGGGAGCTGTTTTTT
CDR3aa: CATSDSGGAPGELFF

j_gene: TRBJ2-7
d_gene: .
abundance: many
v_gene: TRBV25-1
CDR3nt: TGTGCCAGCCGACAGAGCTCCTACGAGCAGTACTTC
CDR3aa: CASRQSSYEQYF

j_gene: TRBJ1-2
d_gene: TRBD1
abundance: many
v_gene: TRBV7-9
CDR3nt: TGTGCCAGCAGCCTGGGACAGGGGGGCTATGGCTACACCTTC
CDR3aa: CASSLGQGGYGYTF

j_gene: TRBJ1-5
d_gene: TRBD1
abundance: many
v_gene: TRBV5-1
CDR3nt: TGCGCCAGCAGCTTGGTTCCGGGACAGGGGCAGCCCCAGCATTTT
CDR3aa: CASSLVPGQGQPQHF

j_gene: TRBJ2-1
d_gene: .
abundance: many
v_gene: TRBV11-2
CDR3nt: TGTGCCAGCAGCTTAGAGGAGGCCTACAATGAGCAGTTCTTC
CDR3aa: CASSLEEAYNEQFF

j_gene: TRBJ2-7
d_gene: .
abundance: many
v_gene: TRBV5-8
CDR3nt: TGTGCCAGCAGCGGACGGGACGGAGCCTACGAGCAGTACTTC
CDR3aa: CASSGRDGAYEQYF

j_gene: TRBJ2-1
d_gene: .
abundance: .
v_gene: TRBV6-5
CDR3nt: TGTGCCAGCAGTAACTCAAAAGTCAGAGGGAGTGGCAATGAGCAGTTCTTC
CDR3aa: CASSNSKVRGSGNEQFF

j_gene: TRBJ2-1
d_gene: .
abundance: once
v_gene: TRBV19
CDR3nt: TGTGCCAGTAGTCCCCCGCGGAAGCTGTCCTACAATGAGCAGTTCTTC
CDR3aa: CASSPPRKLSYNEQFF

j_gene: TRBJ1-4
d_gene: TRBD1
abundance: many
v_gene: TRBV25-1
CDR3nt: TGTGCCAGCAAACAGGGGGGGGATGAAAAACTGTTTTTT
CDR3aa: CASKQGGDEKLFF

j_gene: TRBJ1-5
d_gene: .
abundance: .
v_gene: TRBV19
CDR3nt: TGTGCCAGTAGTAACACCCCGGGACCCTTTTTTGGCAATCAGCCCCAGCATTTT
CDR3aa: CASSNTPGPFFGNQPQHF

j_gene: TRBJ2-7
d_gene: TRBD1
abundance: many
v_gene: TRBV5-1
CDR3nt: TGCGCCAGCAGCATCCTTCAGGGGGCTTGGTACGAGCAGTACTTC
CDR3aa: CASSILQGAWYEQYF

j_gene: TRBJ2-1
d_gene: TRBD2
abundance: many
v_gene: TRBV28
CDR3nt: TGTGCCAGCAGTTCATTGGCTAGCGGGAGGTATGAGCAGTTCTTC
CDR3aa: CASSSLASGRYEQFF

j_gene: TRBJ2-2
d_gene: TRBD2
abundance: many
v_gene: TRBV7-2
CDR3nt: TGTGCCAGCAGCTTAGCCGGACTAGCGGGAGCAGGCGGGGAGCTGTTTTTT
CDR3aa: CASSLAGLAGAGGELFF

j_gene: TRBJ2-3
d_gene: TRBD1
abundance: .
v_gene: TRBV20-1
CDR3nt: TGCAGTGCTAGTAGACAGGGGGGTTCGGATACGCAGTATTTT
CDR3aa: CSASRQGGSDTQYF

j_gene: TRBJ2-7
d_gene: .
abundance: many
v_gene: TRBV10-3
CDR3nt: TGTGCCATTCGTAAGGAGGGCGAGCAGTACTTC
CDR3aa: CAIRKEGEQYF

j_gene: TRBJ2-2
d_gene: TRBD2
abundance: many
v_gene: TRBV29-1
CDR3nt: TGCAGCGTTTCCCTTAGCGGGGCCGCGGTTTTT
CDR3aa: CSVSLSGAAVF

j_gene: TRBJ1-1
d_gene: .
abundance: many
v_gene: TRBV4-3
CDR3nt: TGCGCCAGCAGCCGCATCCAGGGGTTAACTGAAGCTTTCTTT
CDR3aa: CASSRIQGLTEAFF

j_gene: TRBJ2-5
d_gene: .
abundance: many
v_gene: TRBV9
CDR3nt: TGTGCCAGCAGCGTTCTATCGGGTCACCAAGAGACCCAGTACTTC
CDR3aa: CASSVLSGHQETQYF

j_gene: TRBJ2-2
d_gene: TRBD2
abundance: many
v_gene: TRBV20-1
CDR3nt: TGCAGTGCTAGAGATAGCGGGAGGCCTGCCGGGGAGCTGTTTTTT
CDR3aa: CSARDSGRPAGELFF